One sample yielded the 18 T cell receptor beta chains listed below, sequenced in a study of spatial heterogeneity in lung cancer. Study-level points and caveats: Tumor mutation counts were tracked by expanded intratumoral alpha and beta TCR counts.

These TCRs are of unknown antigen specificity. Time point defined: sample taken at primary tumor resection. TCRdb recomputed calls from the 5' RACE reads with MiXCR, one row per CDR3 protein. The table lists 14,000 or so distinct CDR3 sequences, about 4.4% of them singletons, with around 19% in the top ten. Sequencing was performed on lung tumor tissue, taken at surgery. Receptors were obtained from a female donor with early-stage non-small cell lung cancer.

This clonotype showed up just a few times. The library was designed around alpha chains, so this beta chain is a stray read whose abundance carries little weight. CDR3 DNA: TGCAGCGTTGAAGGGGGACAGGGGGCCCCCTATGGCTACACCTTC. This translates into CSVEGGQGAPYGYTF. The rearrangement uses TRBV29-1 and TRBJ1-2, with 12 bases identical to TRBD1. J was trimmed by 4 bases and V by 1 base; bases with no gene match: 4. The CDR3 runs 15 residues. From germline, CDR1 is SQVTM and CDR2 ANQGSEA.

Note on this clonotype: Being off target in a library aimed at alpha chains, this beta chain has a size of little meaning. The genes are TRBV7-2 and TRBJ2-2; D gene uncertain. V lost 5 bases and J 6 bases, leaving 13 bases between the germline ends. Germline assignment: CDR1 SGHTA and CDR2 FQGNSA. The CDR3 runs 14 residues. The CDR3 coding sequence is TGTGCCAGCAGCCCTCCACGGCCCGCCGGGGAGCTGTTTTTT. It yields the protein CASSPPRPAGELFF.

This clonotype was counted many times. This beta chain came through as a stray read in a library set up for alpha chains, and its size says little. The V gene is TRBV6-6, the J gene TRBJ2-5; D might be TRBD2 (6 bases). V gave up 2 bases and J gave up 0 bases, with 19 bases separating them. Germline lookup yields CDR1 MNHNY and CDR2 SVGAGI (reference sequence). The CDR3 covers 18 residues. CDR3 sequence (DNA): TGTGCCAGCAGTTACCTTTCACCGGGACTGGGGAACCAAGAGACCCAGTACTTC. This translates into CASSYLSPGLGNQETQYF.

This clonotype was detected ten times or more. Within a library made for alpha chains, this beta chain is off target, and its count is uninformative. This chain joins TRBV19 and TRBJ1-1; D uncertain. Germline CDR1 LNHDA, CDR2 SQIVND (reference sequence). Trimming removed 3 bases at V and 6 bases at J, with 8 bases between. The CDR3 runs 12 residues. CDR3 region: CASSIWESEAFF. CDR3 in DNA: TGTGCCAGTAGTATCTGGGAGTCTGAAGCTTTCTTT. Drawing the rest from reference TRBV19 and TRBJ1-1, the complete variable domain is DGGITQSPKYLFRKEGQNVTLSCEQNLNHDAMYWYRQDPGQGLRLIYYSQIVNDFQKGDIAEGYSVSREKKESFPLTVTSAQKNPTAFYLCASSIWESEAFFGQGTRLTVV.

Regarding this clonotype: For a library built for alpha chains, this beta chain is a stray read; little rests on its size. The rearrangement links TRBV28 to TRBJ1-1; 7 bases fit TRBD1. Germline-derived CDR1 and CDR2 are MDHEN and SYDVKM. The J segment lost 4 bases and the V segment lost 6 bases, leaving 8 bases of the junction unmatched. The CDR3 totals 14 residues. The CDR3 DNA sequence: TGTGCCAGCAGACGTAGGGGGCCAGGCACTGAAGCTTTCTTT. Residues: CASRRRGPGTEAFF.

This clonotype was recorded at least ten times. The library was designed around alpha chains, so this beta chain is a stray read whose abundance carries little weight. The chain carries TRBV20-1 and TRBJ1-6; 9 bases agree with TRBD1. After removal of 3 bases from V and 0 bases from J, the junction contained 9 bases not matched to a gene. The CDR3 has 18 residues. The germline V gene has CDR1 DFQATT and CDR2 SNEGSKA (reference sequence). The CDR3 region is CSASPYRGRGSYNSPLHF. Written as DNA, the CDR3 is TGCAGTGCTAGTCCCTACAGGGGGCGAGGCTCCTATAATTCACCCCTCCACTTT.

This clonotype was counted between two and nine times. This beta chain represents an off-target read in a library built for alpha chains; its size is of limited meaning. The chain employs TRBV29-1 and TRBJ2-3; maybe TRBD2 (6 bases). V was shortened by 3 bases and J by 6 bases, with 22 bases between the two germline ends. CDR3 length: 16 amino acids. CDR1 SQVTM and CDR2 ANQGSEA come from the germline V gene. CDR3 loop: CSVDIGTQYGGDTQYF. The CDR3, as DNA: TGCAGCGTTGATATAGGGACCCAATATGGGGGGGATACGCAGTATTTT.

At least ten counts were recorded for this clonotype. Little can be read into the size of this beta chain, an off-target read in a library designed for alpha chains. This chain uses TRBV28 with TRBJ2-7, with D possibly being TRBD1 (6 bases). CDR1 is MDHEN and CDR2 is SYDVKM in the germline V gene. CDR3 length equals 15 residues. Trimming removed 6 bases at V and 0 bases at J, with 15 bases between. The CDR3 DNA is TGTGCCAGCAGCTTAGGCGACAGGTACTCCTACGAGCAGTACTTC. Translation: CASSLGDRYSYEQYF.

This clonotype was recorded at least ten times. Found in a library prepared for alpha chains, this beta chain is an off-target read, and its abundance has little meaning. The chain has TRBV11-2 and TRBJ1-4; 10 bases map to TRBD1. CDR1 and CDR2 from the germline V gene are SGHAT and FQNNGV. There are 21 residues in the CDR3. Trimming at V came to 4 bases and at J to 4 bases, leaving 21 bases not matched to a gene. The CDR3 nucleotides are TGTGCCAGCAGCTCAGCCATTCGGGACAGGGGACGATATTCCCATAATGAAAAACTGTTTTTT. This gives the protein CASSSAIRDRGRYSHNEKLFF.

In its sample, this clonotype was seen many times. This beta chain slipped into a library made for alpha chains as a stray read, so its size is not meaningful. The chain recombines TRBV11-2 with TRBJ2-7; 8 nucleotides match TRBD2. Germline V gene lookup returns CDR1 SGHAT and CDR2 FQNNGV. The V segment lost 0 bases and the J segment 0 bases; nucleotides outside the gene matches: 4. The CDR3 totals 16 residues. The CDR3 is CASSLESGGSSYEQYF. CDR3 bases: TGTGCCAGCAGCTTAGAAAGCGGGGGTAGCTCCTACGAGCAGTACTTC.

This clonotype was seen ten or more times. Since the library was made to target alpha chains, this beta chain is a stray read and its abundance is not meaningful. The rearrangement joins TRBV5-1 to TRBJ2-3; D unclear. V was pared by 2 bases and J by 7 bases, with 5 bases between. Germline V lookup: CDR1 SGHRS, CDR2 YFSETQ. The CDR3 loop spans 11 amino acids. The CDR3 region has the DNA TGCGCCAGCAGCTTACAGAATACGCAGTATTTT. Its protein product is CASSLQNTQYF. Supplemented by reference TRBV5-1 and TRBJ2-3, the full variable domain reads KAGVTQTPRYLIKTRGQQVTLSCSPISGHRSVSWYQQTPGQGLQFLFEYFSETQRNKGNFPGRFSGRQFSNSRSEMNVSTLELGDSALYLCASSLQNTQYFGPGTRLTVL.

The sample holds a few counts of this clonotype. The library was designed around alpha chains, so this beta chain is a stray read whose abundance carries little weight. The J gene is TRBJ2-5, the V gene TRBV3-1; TRBD2 matches 8 bases. The trim removed 1 base at V and 6 bases at J, leaving 4 bases unmatched. The germline V gene encodes CDR1 LGHDT and CDR2 YNNKEL (reference sequence). This CDR3 spans 14 amino acids. CDR3 nucleotides: TGTGCCAGCAGCCAAGGCGGGGGGAGGAAGACCCAGTACTTC. It translates to CASSQGGGRKTQYF.

This clonotype was seen many times. The library was built for alpha chains, so this beta chain is an off-target read and its size means little. The chain joins TRBV6-5 to TRBJ1-3; 7 bases are shared with TRBD1. V lost 4 bases, J lost 0 bases, and 12 bases stayed unmatched. Per germline, CDR1 MNHEY and CDR2 SVGAGI. This CDR3 has 18 amino acids. The chain's CDR3 is CASSFRTGSSSSGNTIYF. The CDR3 DNA reads TGTGCCAGCAGTTTCCGGACAGGTAGTTCGTCCTCTGGAAACACCATATATTTT.

In the case of this clonotype: In a library made to pick up alpha chains, this beta chain is a stray read with a size that means little. The chain carries TRBV11-2 and TRBJ1-3; no clear D. CDR3 length equals 17 residues. Germline V gene data show CDR1 as SGHAT and CDR2 as FQNNGV. Trimming took off 2 bases at V and 1 base at J, with 15 bases between the two ends. CDR3 residues: CASSLFGREQSGNTIYF. In nucleotides, the CDR3 is TGTGCCAGCAGCTTATTTGGTCGTGAACAGTCTGGAAACACCATATATTTT.

In this sample, this clonotype turned up many times. A library made for alpha chains picked up this beta chain off target, so its size means little. The chain links TRBV5-1 to TRBJ2-1; D gene uncertain. Trimming removed 5 bases from V and 5 bases from J, with 11 bases in between. The germline V gene has CDR1 SGHRS and CDR2 YFSETQ. CDR3 length: 13 amino acids. The DNA for the CDR3 is TGCGCCAGCAGGGATCCACCAAACAATGAGCAGTTCTTC. Amino acid sequence: CASRDPPNNEQFF.

This clonotype has at least ten counts. The library was prepared for alpha chains; this beta chain is a stray read, so its frequency means little. CDR3 in DNA: TGTGCCAGCAGCGTAAATGCGGGGGGGCCGGATACGCAGTATTTT. Translation gives CASSVNAGGPDTQYF. The chain combines TRBV9 with TRBJ2-3, with TRBD2 identical over 9 bases. J gave up 6 bases and V 1 base, and 6 bases lay outside the gene matches. The germline V gene has CDR1 SGDLS and CDR2 YYNGEE. The CDR3 totals 15 residues. Supplemented by reference TRBV9 and TRBJ2-3, the full variable domain reads DSGVTQTPKHLITATGQRVTLRCSPRSGDLSVYWYQQSLDQGLQFLIQYYNGEERAKGNILERFSAQQFPDLHSELNLSSLELGDSALYFCASSVNAGGPDTQYFGPGTRLTVL.

About this clonotype: Found in a library prepared for alpha chains, this beta chain is an off-target read, and its abundance has little meaning. The V gene is TRBV2, the J gene TRBJ2-3; D possibly corresponds to TRBD1 (6 bases). Germline V gene lookup returns CDR1 SNHLY and CDR2 FYNNEI. Trimming took 6 bases from V and 4 from J, leaving 8 bases between them. The CDR3 is made up of 12 amino acids. CDR3 protein: CASRTGADTQYF. CDR3 coding DNA: TGTGCCAGCAGGACAGGCGCAGATACGCAGTATTTT.

This clonotype was counted many times. This beta chain is off target for a library built for alpha chains, so its abundance means little. The rearrangement links TRBV11-2 to TRBJ2-1, with 7 bases fitting TRBD1. V was clipped by 3 bases and J by 2 bases; unmatched bases: 4. This CDR3 is 15 amino acids long. The germline V gene has CDR1 SGHAT and CDR2 FQNNGV. CDR3 amino acids: CASSFRDSTYNEQFF. The CDR3 nucleotides are TGTGCCAGCAGCTTCCGGGACAGTACCTACAATGAGCAGTTCTTC.